These T cell receptor beta chains were read from a single sample in a study of shared clonotypes between healthy human individuals. The repertoire was sequenced with immunoSEQ multiplex PCR; TCRdb's copy has only in-frame clones and lacks some. The sample contains about 710,000 clones, around 70% of which appear only once. Material: memory CD4+ T cells sorted from blood. These receptors originate from a woman in her twenties or thirties in good health. Both conserved end residues are part of each CDR3. A D gene is named only where the DNA matches it firmly. Rows may omit the clone size; those that give it use once, few, many or a size class.

D: TRBD1
size: .
length: 16
V: TRBV30
J: TRBJ1-5
DNA: TGTGCCTGGAGTGGACAGGGAAGTTTCCAGGGTCAGCCCCAGCATTTT
CDR3: CAWSGQGSFQGQPQHF

D: .
size: few
length: 13
V: TRBV2
J: TRBJ2-5
DNA: TGTGCCAGCAGCCCCCGACTCGGAGAGACCCAGTACTTC
CDR3: CASSPRLGETQYF

D: .
size: .
length: 16
V: TRBV7-6
J: TRBJ1-6
DNA: TGTGCCAGCAGCCTCGGCGAGGCGGGGGGGAATTCACCCCTCCACTTT
CDR3: CASSLGEAGGNSPLHF

D: TRBD1
size: few
length: 14
V: TRBV5-1
J: TRBJ2-3
DNA: TGCGCCAGCAGCCTTAGTTTGGACAGGGACACGCAGTATTTT
CDR3: CASSLSLDRDTQYF

D: TRBD1
size: .
length: 14
V: TRBV7-2
J: TRBJ2-7
DNA: TGTGCCAGCAGCTCGACCCGACAGGGCCACGAGCAGTACTTC
CDR3: CASSSTRQGHEQYF

D: TRBD1
size: .
length: 14
V: TRBV7-9
J: TRBJ2-5
DNA: TGTGCCAGCAGCTCGGGACAGGGTCGAGAGACCCAGTACTTC
CDR3: CASSSGQGRETQYF

D: .
size: .
length: 13
V: TRBV11-3
J: TRBJ2-7
DNA: TGTGCCAGCAGCCTACAGGACCTCTACGAGCAGTACTTC
CDR3: CASSLQDLYEQYF

D: TRBD2
size: once
length: 14
V: TRBV6-1
J: TRBJ2-1
DNA: TGTGCCAGCAGTGAATTCTTAGCGGGAGATGAGCAGTTCTTC
CDR3: CASSEFLAGDEQFF

D: .
size: .
length: 14
V: TRBV5-4
J: TRBJ2-2
DNA: TGTGCCAGCAGCCGAGAACTCAACACCGGGGAGCTGTTTTTT
CDR3: CASSRELNTGELFF

D: TRBD2
size: .
length: 15
V: TRBV5-1
J: TRBJ2-1
DNA: TGCGCCAGCAGTCAATCCAGCGGGGCCTACAATGAGCAGTTCTTC
CDR3: CASSQSSGAYNEQFF

D: .
size: many
length: 14
V: TRBV28
J: TRBJ1-3
DNA: TGTGCCAGGGCCCAAAGGGGATCTGGAAACACCATATATTTT
CDR3: CARAQRGSGNTIYF

D: TRBD1
size: .
length: 17
V: TRBV5-4
J: TRBJ2-2
DNA: TGTGCCAGCAGCGATGACAGGGGCCGTCGTGGCACCGGGGAGCTGTTTTTT
CDR3: CASSDDRGRRGTGELFF

D: .
size: .
length: 11
V: TRBV2
J: TRBJ2-3
DNA: TGTGCCAGCAGTGCGTCAGATACGCAGTATTTT
CDR3: CASSASDTQYF

D: .
size: .
length: 14
V: TRBV5-1
J: TRBJ2-1
DNA: TGCGCCAGCAGCCCTGGGAACTCCTACAATGAGCAGTTCTTC
CDR3: CASSPGNSYNEQFF

D: .
size: once
length: 11
V: TRBV28
J: TRBJ1-5
DNA: TGTGCCAGCAGTACGTGGCAGCCCCAGCATTTT
CDR3: CASSTWQPQHF

D: .
size: few
length: 11
V: TRBV20-1
J: TRBJ1-2
DNA: TGCAGTGCCCTCTTGGGACAACGGATTACCTTC
CDR3: CSALLGQRITF

D: .
size: .
length: 16
V: TRBV4-1
J: TRBJ2-1
DNA: TGCGCCAGCAGCCGTGAGGTGGGGGCCGACTACAATGAGCAGTTCTTC
CDR3: CASSREVGADYNEQFF

D: .
size: .
length: 15
V: TRBV30
J: TRBJ1-3
DNA: TGTGCCTGGAGTGGACGGATACTCTCTGGAAACACCATATATTTT
CDR3: CAWSGRILSGNTIYF

D: .
size: .
length: 14
V: TRBV7-3
J: TRBJ1-5
DNA: TGTGCCAGCAGCTTAGTCAGAGGGACTCAGCCCCAGCATTTT
CDR3: CASSLVRGTQPQHF

D: TRBD1
size: .
length: 14
V: TRBV30
J: TRBJ1-1
DNA: TGTGCCTGGAATCTAGGACAGGGGTTCACTGAAGCTTTCTTT
CDR3: CAWNLGQGFTEAFF

D: TRBD1
size: .
length: 14
V: TRBV6-6
J: TRBJ2-7
DNA: TGTGCCAGCAGGAAAGGACAGGGATCCTACGAGCAGTACTTC
CDR3: CASRKGQGSYEQYF

D: .
size: .
length: 15
V: TRBV18
J: TRBJ1-1
DNA: TGTGCCAGCTCACCCCCCTTCGGTCTGAACACTGAAGCTTTCTTT
CDR3: CASSPPFGLNTEAFF

D: TRBD2
size: .
length: 15
V: TRBV19
J: TRBJ2-1
DNA: TGTGCCAGTAGTATCGTGCGGGAGGGCCCGAATGAGCAGTTCTTC
CDR3: CASSIVREGPNEQFF

D: TRBD1
size: .
length: 17
V: TRBV5-1
J: TRBJ2-1
DNA: TGCGCCAGCAGCTTCGAACCGCCCGGGACAGGGAGGAGTGAGCAGTTCTTC
CDR3: CASSFEPPGTGRSEQFF